Listed here are 29 T cell receptor beta chains from one sample, sequenced in a study of blood T cell repertoires in COVID-19. Clones were read by immunoSEQ multiplex PCR, and TCRdb kept only the in-frame ones, dropping some. The sample comprises some 14,000 clones, approximately 88% of which are singletons, and over 2% rests with the top ten. Sequences were obtained from peripheral blood. Source of these receptors: a woman aged 70-85 years in a cohort sampled during active or convalescent COVID-19.

This clone showed up just once. Here the CDR3 DNA reads TGTGCCAGCAGCCTGGCTGCGAGAGGGGCCAACGTCCTGACTTTC. This sequence encodes CASSLAARGANVLTF. This chain joins TRBV5-4 and TRBJ2-6; the D is unclear. Germline CDR1 reads SGHNT; CDR2 reads YYREEE (reference sequence). The CDR3 sequence is 15 residues long. Trimming took 4 bases from V and 4 from J, leaving 12 bases between them.

This clone came up once. The chain carries TRBV7-9 and TRBJ1-2, with D tentatively TRBD1 (5 bases). CDR1 and CDR2 from the germline V gene are SEHNR and FQNEAQ (reference sequence). V lost 5 bases to trimming and J lost 1 base, with 11 bases between them. The CDR3 has 14 residues. CDR3 protein: CASSTGLNNYGYTF. DNA of the CDR3: TGTGCCAGCAGCACAGGTTTAAATAACTATGGCTACACCTTC.

This clone was seen a single time. The chain links TRBV6-5 to TRBJ1-5; the D is unclear. V dropped 2 bases and J dropped 4 bases, with 9 bases sitting between them. This CDR3 region has 14 residues. The germline gives CDR1 MNHEY, CDR2 SVGAGI. The CDR3 here is CASSYAAQNQPQHF. CDR3 coding DNA: TGTGCCAGCAGTTACGCAGCGCAAAATCAGCCCCAGCATTTT.

The chain employs TRBV9 and TRBJ2-5; D is possibly TRBD2 (6 bases). The CDR3 has 14 amino acids. The V gene lost 0 bases and the J gene lost 4 bases, with 10 bases spanning the gap. Germline CDR1 reads SGDLS; CDR2 reads YYNGEE. The DNA of the CDR3 is TGTGCCAGCAGCGTAGCCCTAGCGACAGAGACCCAGTACTTC. This sequence encodes CASSVALATETQYF.

The chain combines TRBV18 with TRBJ1-1; 12 nucleotides match TRBD1. This CDR3 region has 16 residues. With V trimmed by 1 base and J by 4 bases, 4 bases remained unmatched. Germline assignment: CDR1 KGHSH and CDR2 LQKENI. Written as DNA, the CDR3 is TGTGCCAGCTCACCACGGGACAGGGGGCTTGGCACTGAAGCTTTCTTT. It yields the protein CASSPRDRGLGTEAFF.

This sequence joins TRBV2 and TRBJ1-4; a weak D match, TRBD1 (6 bases). The length of the CDR3 is 14 residues. Trimming took 7 bases from V and 4 from J, leaving 13 bases between them. Per the germline V gene, CDR1 is SNHLY and CDR2 is FYNNEI. CDR3 nucleotides: TGTGCCAGCACCCTGGACAGACTTAATGAAAAACTGTTTTTT. Its translation is CASTLDRLNEKLFF.

CDR3 DNA sequence: TGTGCCAGCAGTCCCCATCGACAAATAGACAATGAGCAGTTCTTC. Amino acid sequence: CASSPHRQIDNEQFF. The chain uses TRBV6-5 and TRBJ2-1; D ambiguous. Trimming pared 5 bases from V and 5 bases from J, leaving 16 bases between. The CDR3 contains 15 residues. From germline, CDR1 is MNHEY and CDR2 SVGAGI.

This chain connects TRBV5-6 to TRBJ1-6; 10 nucleotides match TRBD1. This CDR3 is built from 15 residues. J gave up 9 bases and V 7 bases, and 10 bases lay outside the gene matches. Germline CDR1 reads SGHDT; CDR2 reads YYEEEE. CDR3 in amino acids: CASRDRGLHFSPLHF. The CDR3 DNA reads TGTGCCAGCCGCGACAGGGGGCTTCATTTTTCACCCCTCCACTTT.

The genes are TRBV30 and TRBJ1-6; no definite D call. Germline values: CDR1 GTSNPN, CDR2 SVGIG (reference sequence). The CDR3 loop spans 13 amino acids. V lost 2 bases, J lost 10 bases, and 12 bases lay in between. CDR3 in DNA: TGTGCCTGGAGTCAAGTCCCCCAGTCACCCCTCCACTTT. Its translation is CAWSQVPQSPLHF.

The chain couples TRBV6-5 to TRBJ2-5; 7 positions match TRBD1. J lost 5 bases, V lost 8 bases, and 8 bases had no gene match. The germline CDR1 and CDR2 sequences are MNHEY and SVGAGI. This CDR3 is 13 amino acids long. The CDR3 sequence is CASGQAAQETQYF. In DNA form, the CDR3 reads TGTGCCAGCGGACAGGCCGCGCAGGAGACCCAGTACTTC.

This rearrangement joins TRBV7-9 to TRBJ2-7; the D is unclear. The CDR3 extends over 12 amino acids. V shed 4 bases and J shed 4 bases, with 8 bases lying between them. Germline V gene lookup returns CDR1 SEHNR and CDR2 FQNEAQ (reference sequence). CDR3 bases: TGTGCCAGCAGCTCGTCTAGATACGAGCAGTACTTC. Its translation is CASSSSRYEQYF.

V and J are TRBV5-1 and TRBJ2-3; D might be TRBD2 (5 bases). V gave up 4 bases and J gave up 6 bases, with 12 bases separating them. The length of the CDR3 is 13 residues. Germline assignment: CDR1 SGHRS and CDR2 YFSETQ. The CDR3, as DNA: TGCGCCAGCAGCGGCGGGTCGGGGGATACGCAGTATTTT. The encoded protein is CASSGGSGDTQYF.

This clone appeared once. The chain employs TRBV4-1 and TRBJ2-5; 9 nucleotides match TRBD2. Germline values: CDR1 MGHRA, CDR2 YSYEKL. J lost 5 bases, V lost 4 bases, and 14 bases had no gene match. The CDR3 consists of 17 residues. The CDR3 protein is CASSPSFMKAGGETQYF. CDR3 DNA: TGCGCCAGCAGCCCCAGCTTCATGAAGGCGGGGGGGGAGACCCAGTACTTC.

The CDR3 region has the DNA TGTGCCAGCAGGATAAGCGGGGCGAACATTCAGTACTTC. Its translation: CASRISGANIQYF. This chain uses TRBV14 with TRBJ2-4, with 7 bases that match TRBD2. Germline V gene sequence: CDR1 SGHDN, CDR2 FVKESK. J lost 7 bases, V lost 6 bases, and 6 bases had no gene match. This CDR3 comprises 13 residues.

The J gene is TRBJ1-1, the V gene TRBV6-2 or TRBV6-3; D remains unclear. Trimming pared 1 base from V and 5 bases from J, leaving 8 bases between. CDR3 length: 13 amino acids. Germline V CDR1 and CDR2: MNHEY, SVGEGT. CDR3 coding DNA: TGTGCCAGCAGTTACTTGGGCTATACTGAAGCTTTCTTT. Amino acids: CASSYLGYTEAFF.

The chain combines TRBV24-1 with TRBJ2-5; 12 nucleotides line up with TRBD1. CDR1 and CDR2 from the germline V gene are KGHDR and SFDVKD. The CDR3 is 16 amino acids. Losses at the gene ends were 4 bases for V and 5 bases for J; bases not matched to a gene: 7. The DNA for the CDR3 is TGTGCCACCAGTGAAGGGACAGGGGGCGCGAGGGAGACCCAGTACTTC. Its protein is CATSEGTGGARETQYF.

This chain joins TRBV14 and TRBJ1-2, with D tentatively TRBD1 (6 bases). The germline V and J ends were trimmed by 0 bases and 7 bases, with 12 bases remaining between them. CDR1 is SGHDN, CDR2 FVKESK, per germline. The CDR3 has 14 residues. CDR3 amino acids: CASSQDRGAVGYTF. The CDR3 DNA reads TGTGCCAGCAGCCAAGACAGGGGCGCCGTTGGCTACACCTTC.

The chain recombines TRBV28 with TRBJ1-2, with D possibly matching TRBD1 (5 bases). The V and J ends lost 4 bases and 4 bases respectively, with 16 bases between them. The CDR3 has 15 residues. Germline V gives CDR1 MDHEN, CDR2 SYDVKM. This CDR3 reads CASSSPQGLGYGYTF. CDR3 DNA: TGTGCCAGCAGTTCACCTCAGGGTTTGGGCTATGGCTACACCTTC.

In this sample, this clone turned up a few times. This rearrangement joins TRBV24-1 to TRBJ1-3, with 12 nucleotides matching TRBD1. Trimming cost V 4 bases and J 0 bases; bases outside gene matches: 3. CDR3 length equals 17 residues. The germline CDR1 and CDR2 sequences are KGHDR and SFDVKD. The CDR3 DNA reads TGTGCCACCAGTGACGGGACAGGGGGCCCCTCTGGAAACACCATATATTTT. Translating gives CATSDGTGGPSGNTIYF.

V gene TRBV9 combines with J gene TRBJ2-5, with 8 bases aligning to TRBD1. The germline V gene encodes CDR1 SGDLS and CDR2 YYNGEE. The CDR3 runs 16 residues. V gave up 3 bases and J gave up 5 bases; unmatched junction bases: 12. The CDR3 region is CASSDGRIQGAETQYF. The CDR3 region has the DNA TGTGCCAGCAGCGACGGCCGAATCCAGGGGGCGGAGACCCAGTACTTC.

The chain has TRBV5-1 and TRBJ1-5; D is uncertain. Looked up from germline, CDR1 is SGHRS and CDR2 is YFSETQ. The CDR3 has 15 residues. V was trimmed by 0 bases and J by 4 bases, leaving 11 bases between them. CDR3 nucleotides: TGCGCCAGCAGCTTGGCAGGCGAATCAAATCAGCCCCAGCATTTT. This translates into CASSLAGESNQPQHF. The full variable domain, completed using reference TRBV5-1 and TRBJ1-5, is KAGVTQTPRYLIKTRGQQVTLSCSPISGHRSVSWYQQTPGQGLQFLFEYFSETQRNKGNFPGRFSGRQFSNSRSEMNVSTLELGDSALYLCASSLAGESNQPQHFGDGTRLSIL.

This clone has only a few counts. This chain joins TRBV2 and TRBJ2-7, with TRBD1 matching 8 bases. This CDR3 is built from 14 residues. The germline V gene has CDR1 SNHLY and CDR2 FYNNEI. The J segment lost 2 bases and the V segment lost 2 bases, leaving 2 bases of the junction unmatched. This CDR3 reads CASSEQGATYEQYF. The CDR3 DNA follows: TGTGCCAGCAGTGAACAGGGGGCCACCTACGAGCAGTACTTC.

The J gene is TRBJ2-5, the V gene TRBV9; a weak D match, TRBD2 (5 bases). Germline CDR1 is SGDLS and CDR2 is YYNGEE. CDR3 size: 15 residues. V was pared by 0 bases and J by 3 bases, with 12 bases between. CDR3 sequence (DNA): TGTGCCAGCAGCGTAGTCATAGACGGGGAAGAGACCCAGTACTTC. Its translation: CASSVVIDGEETQYF.

The chain employs TRBV7-9 and TRBJ2-5; 7 nucleotides align to TRBD1. Germline loops: CDR1 SEHNR, CDR2 FQNEAQ (reference sequence). The CDR3 spans 14 residues. Unmatched junction bases numbered 8, after V lost 5 bases and J lost 5 bases. The CDR3 reads CASSLGTDGETQYF. As DNA, the CDR3 is TGTGCCAGCAGCCTTGGGACAGATGGGGAGACCCAGTACTTC.

The chain couples TRBV19 to TRBJ1-5; D remains unclear. Trimming took off 8 bases at V and 0 bases at J, with 8 bases between the two ends. The CDR3 extends over 13 amino acids. The germline gives CDR1 LNHDA, CDR2 SQIVND (reference sequence). The CDR3 sequence: CASAIYSNQPQHF. CDR3 coding DNA: TGTGCCAGTGCTATCTATAGCAATCAGCCCCAGCATTTT.

The genes are TRBV20-1 and TRBJ1-2; D is unresolved. This CDR3 spans 13 amino acids. Trimming pared 3 bases from V and 0 bases from J, leaving 8 bases between. CDR1 and CDR2 (germline): DFQATT, SNEGSKA (reference sequence). CDR3 residues: CSASKQPNYGYTF. Written as DNA, the CDR3 is TGCAGTGCTAGTAAACAACCTAACTATGGCTACACCTTC.

The V call is TRBV28, the J call TRBJ1-2; D is unresolved. The CDR3 spans 14 residues. Germline CDR1 is MDHEN and CDR2 is SYDVKM. V shed 4 bases and J shed 0 bases, with 9 bases lying between them. The CDR3 reads CASSSRQANYGYTF. CDR3 in DNA: TGTGCCAGCAGTTCCCGACAAGCTAACTATGGCTACACCTTC.

CDR3 residues: CASSTPGQTGNTIYF. The CDR3 DNA is TGTGCCAGCAGCACGCCGGGACAGACTGGAAACACCATATATTTT. This sequence joins TRBV5-4 and TRBJ1-3; 7 nucleotides match TRBD1. The CDR3 loop spans 15 amino acids. The V and J ends lost 4 bases and 2 bases, in that order; junction bases with no gene match: 6. Germline assignment: CDR1 SGHNT and CDR2 YYREEE (reference sequence).

CDR3 coding DNA: TGCGCCAGCAGCGTTGACAGGGTCAATCAGCCCCAGCATTTT. It yields the protein CASSVDRVNQPQHF. The chain couples TRBV4-1 to TRBJ1-5, with 7 positions matching TRBD1. With V trimmed by 5 bases and J by 3 bases, 4 bases remained unmatched. The germline gives CDR1 MGHRA, CDR2 YSYEKL. The CDR3 totals 14 residues.